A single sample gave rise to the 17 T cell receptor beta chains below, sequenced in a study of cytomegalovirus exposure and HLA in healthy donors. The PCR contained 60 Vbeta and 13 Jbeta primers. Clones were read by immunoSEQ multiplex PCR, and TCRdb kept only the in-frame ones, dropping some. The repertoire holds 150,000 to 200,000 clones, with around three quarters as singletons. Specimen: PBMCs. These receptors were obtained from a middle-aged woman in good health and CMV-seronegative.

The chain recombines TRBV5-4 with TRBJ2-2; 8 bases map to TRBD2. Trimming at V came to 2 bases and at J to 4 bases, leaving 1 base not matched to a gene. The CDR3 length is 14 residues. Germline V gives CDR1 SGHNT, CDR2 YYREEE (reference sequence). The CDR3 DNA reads TGTGCCAGCAGCTTTAGCGGGATCACCGGGGAGCTGTTTTTT. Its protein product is CASSFSGITGELFF.

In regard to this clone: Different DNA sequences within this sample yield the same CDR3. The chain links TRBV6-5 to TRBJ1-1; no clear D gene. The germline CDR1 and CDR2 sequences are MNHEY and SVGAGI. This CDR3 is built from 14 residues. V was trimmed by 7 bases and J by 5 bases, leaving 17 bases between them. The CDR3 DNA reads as TGTGCCAGCAATAGAGGGCAGATTCTGACTGAAGCTTTCTTT. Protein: CASNRGQILTEAFF.

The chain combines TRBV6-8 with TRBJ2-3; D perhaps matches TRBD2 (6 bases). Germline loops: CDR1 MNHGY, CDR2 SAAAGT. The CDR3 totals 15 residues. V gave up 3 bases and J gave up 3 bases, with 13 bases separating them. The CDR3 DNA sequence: TGTGCCAGCAGTTATCGCTGGGACTCAACAGATACGCAGTATTTT. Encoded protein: CASSYRWDSTDTQYF.

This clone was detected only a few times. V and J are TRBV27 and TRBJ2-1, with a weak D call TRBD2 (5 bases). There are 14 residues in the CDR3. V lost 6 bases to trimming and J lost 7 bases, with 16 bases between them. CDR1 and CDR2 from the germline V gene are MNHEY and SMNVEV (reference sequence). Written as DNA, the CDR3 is TGTGCCAGCAGCCCGAGAACCGGGATGAATGAGCAGTTCTTC. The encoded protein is CASSPRTGMNEQFF.

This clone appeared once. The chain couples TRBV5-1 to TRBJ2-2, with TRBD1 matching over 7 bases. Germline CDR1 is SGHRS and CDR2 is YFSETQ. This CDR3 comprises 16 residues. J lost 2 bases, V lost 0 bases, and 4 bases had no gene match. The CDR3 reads CASSLGTGSNTGELFF. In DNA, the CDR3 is TGCGCCAGCAGCTTGGGGACAGGAAGTAACACCGGGGAGCTGTTTTTT.

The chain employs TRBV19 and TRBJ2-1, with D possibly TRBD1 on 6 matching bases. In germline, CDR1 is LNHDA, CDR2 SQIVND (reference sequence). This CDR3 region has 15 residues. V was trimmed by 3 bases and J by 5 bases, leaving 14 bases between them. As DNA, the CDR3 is TGTGCCAGTAGTATCAGGGGTCTAGATCACAATGAGCAGTTCTTC. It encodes CASSIRGLDHNEQFF.

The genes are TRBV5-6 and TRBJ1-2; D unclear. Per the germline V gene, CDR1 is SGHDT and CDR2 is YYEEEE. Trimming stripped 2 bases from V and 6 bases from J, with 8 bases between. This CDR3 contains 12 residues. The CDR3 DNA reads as TGTGCCAGCAGCTTCAGGAAGGATGGCTACACCTTC. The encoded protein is CASSFRKDGYTF. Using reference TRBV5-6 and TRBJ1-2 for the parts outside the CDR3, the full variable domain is DAGVTQSPTHLIKTRGQQVTLRCSPKSGHDTVSWYQQALGQGPQFIFQYYEEEERQRGNFPDRFSGHQFPNYSSELNVNALLLGDSALYLCASSFRKDGYTFGSGTRLTVV.

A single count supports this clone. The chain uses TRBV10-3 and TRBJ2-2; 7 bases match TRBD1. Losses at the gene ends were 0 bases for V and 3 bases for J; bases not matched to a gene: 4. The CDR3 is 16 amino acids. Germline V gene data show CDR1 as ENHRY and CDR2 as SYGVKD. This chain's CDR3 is CAISESDRVDTGELFF. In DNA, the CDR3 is TGTGCCATCAGTGAGTCTGACAGGGTGGACACCGGGGAGCTGTTTTTT.

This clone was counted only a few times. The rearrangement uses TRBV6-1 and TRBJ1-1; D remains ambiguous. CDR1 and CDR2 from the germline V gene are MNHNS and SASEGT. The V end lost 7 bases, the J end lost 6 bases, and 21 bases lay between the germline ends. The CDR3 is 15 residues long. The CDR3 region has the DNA TGTGCCAGCACCTCCTCGAGGGCGGGTACGTCTGAAGCTTTCTTT. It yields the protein CASTSSRAGTSEAFF.

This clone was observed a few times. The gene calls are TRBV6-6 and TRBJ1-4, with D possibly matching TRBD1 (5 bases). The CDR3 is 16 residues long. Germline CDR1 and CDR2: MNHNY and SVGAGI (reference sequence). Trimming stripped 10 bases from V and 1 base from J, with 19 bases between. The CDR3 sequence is CATVGRTARTNEKLFF. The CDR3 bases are TGTGCCACTGTGGGGCGGACGGCTCGAACTAATGAAAAACTGTTTTTT.

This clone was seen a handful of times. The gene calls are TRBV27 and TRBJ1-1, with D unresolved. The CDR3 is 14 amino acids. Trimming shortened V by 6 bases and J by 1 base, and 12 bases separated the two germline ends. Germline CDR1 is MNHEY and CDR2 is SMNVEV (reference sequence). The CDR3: CASSLEGRNTEAFF. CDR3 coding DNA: TGTGCCAGCAGCCTTGAGGGCAGGAACACTGAAGCTTTCTTT.

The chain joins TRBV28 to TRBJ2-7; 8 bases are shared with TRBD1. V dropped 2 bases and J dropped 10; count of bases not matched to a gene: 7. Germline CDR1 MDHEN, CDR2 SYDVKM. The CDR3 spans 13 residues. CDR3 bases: TGTGCCAGCAGTTTAGCAGGGGGCGTTTTCCAGTACTTC. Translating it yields CASSLAGGVFQYF.

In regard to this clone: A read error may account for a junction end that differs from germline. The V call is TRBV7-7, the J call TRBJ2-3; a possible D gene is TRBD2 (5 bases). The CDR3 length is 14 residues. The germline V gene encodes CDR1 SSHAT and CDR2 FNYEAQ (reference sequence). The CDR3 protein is CASSSMAEGDTQYF. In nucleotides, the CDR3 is TGTGCTAGCAGCTCGATGGCAGAGGGAGATACGCAGTATTTT. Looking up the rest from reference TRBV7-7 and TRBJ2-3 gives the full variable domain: GAGVSQSPRYKVTKRGQDVTLRCDPISSHATLYWYQQALGQGPEFLTYFNYEAQPDKSGLPSDRFSAERPEGSISTLTIQRTEQRDSAMYRCASSSMAEGDTQYFGPGTRLTVL.

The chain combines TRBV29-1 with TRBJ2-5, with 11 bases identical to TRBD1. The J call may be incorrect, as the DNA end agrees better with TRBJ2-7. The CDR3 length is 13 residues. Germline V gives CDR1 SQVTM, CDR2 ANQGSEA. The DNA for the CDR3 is TGCAGCGTTGAAACCGGGACAGGGGGCGAGCAGTACTTC. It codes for CSVETGTGGEQYF.

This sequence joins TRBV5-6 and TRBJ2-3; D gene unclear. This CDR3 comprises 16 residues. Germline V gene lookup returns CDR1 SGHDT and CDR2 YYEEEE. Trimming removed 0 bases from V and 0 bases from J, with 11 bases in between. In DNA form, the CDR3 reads TGTGCCAGCAGCTTGGCCTCTTATCCTAGCACAGATACGCAGTATTTT. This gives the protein CASSLASYPSTDTQYF. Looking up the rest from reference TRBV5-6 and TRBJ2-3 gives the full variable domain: DAGVTQSPTHLIKTRGQQVTLRCSPKSGHDTVSWYQQALGQGPQFIFQYYEEEERQRGNFPDRFSGHQFPNYSSELNVNALLLGDSALYLCASSLASYPSTDTQYFGPGTRLTVL.

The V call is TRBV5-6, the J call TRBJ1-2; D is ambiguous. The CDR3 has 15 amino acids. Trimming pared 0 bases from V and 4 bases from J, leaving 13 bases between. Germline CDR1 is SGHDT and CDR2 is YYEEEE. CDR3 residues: CASSLAEASLYGYTF. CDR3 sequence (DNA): TGTGCCAGCAGCTTGGCCGAGGCGTCCCTCTATGGCTACACCTTC.

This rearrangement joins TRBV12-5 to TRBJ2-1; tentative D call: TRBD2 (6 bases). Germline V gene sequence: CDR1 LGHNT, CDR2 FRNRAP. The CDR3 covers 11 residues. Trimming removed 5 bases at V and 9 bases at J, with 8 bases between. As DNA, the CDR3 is TGTGCTAGTGGTCGGGAGAGTGAGCAGTTCTTC. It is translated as CASGRESEQFF.